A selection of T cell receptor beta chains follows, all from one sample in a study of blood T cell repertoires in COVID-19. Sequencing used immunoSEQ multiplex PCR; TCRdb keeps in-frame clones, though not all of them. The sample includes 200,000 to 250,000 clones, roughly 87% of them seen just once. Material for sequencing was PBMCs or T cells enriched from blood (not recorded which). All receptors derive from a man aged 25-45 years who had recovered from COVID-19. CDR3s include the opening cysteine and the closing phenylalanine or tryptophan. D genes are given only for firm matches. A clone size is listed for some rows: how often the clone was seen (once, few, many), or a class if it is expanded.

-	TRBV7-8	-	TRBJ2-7	CASSLVGGTSYEQYF	TGTGCCAGCAGCTTAGTCGGCGGGACCTCCTACGAGCAGTACTTC
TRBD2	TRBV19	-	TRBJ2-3	CASSTGLDFGTDTQYF	TGTGCCAGTAGTACGGGACTAGATTTTGGGACAGATACGCAGTATTTT
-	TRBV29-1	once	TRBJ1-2	CSVERGTNYGYTF	TGCAGCGTTGAAAGAGGGACTAACTATGGCTACACCTTC
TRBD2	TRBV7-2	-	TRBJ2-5	CASSLSRGAGTQYF	TGTGCCAGCAGCCTCTCGCGGGGGGCGGGGACCCAGTACTTC
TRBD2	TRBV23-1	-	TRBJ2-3	CASSQSPIAGAFADTQYF	TGCGCCAGCAGTCAATCGCCGATAGCGGGAGCGTTTGCAGATACGCAGTATTTT
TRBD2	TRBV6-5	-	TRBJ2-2	CASSPGLAGTGELFF	TGTGCCAGCAGTCCAGGACTAGCGGGCACCGGGGAGCTGTTTTTT
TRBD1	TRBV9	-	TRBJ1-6	CASSREDRESPLHF	TGTGCCAGCAGCCGTGAAGACAGGGAGTCACCCCTCCACTTT
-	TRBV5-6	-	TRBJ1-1	CASSLVKGPEAFF	TGTGCCAGCAGCTTGGTGAAGGGGCCTGAAGCTTTCTTT
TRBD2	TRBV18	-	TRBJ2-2	CASSLAGLAGTNTGELFF	TGTGCCAGCTCACTTGCCGGACTAGCGGGGACGAACACCGGGGAGCTGTTTTTT
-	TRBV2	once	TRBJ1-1	CASSDGQNTEAFF	TGTGCCAGCAGTGACGGACAGAACACTGAAGCTTTCTTT
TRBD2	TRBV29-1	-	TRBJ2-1	CSVEDQGTGGYHEQFF	TGCAGCGTTGAAGATCAGGGGACGGGAGGGTATCATGAGCAGTTCTTC
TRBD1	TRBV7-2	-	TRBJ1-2	CASSLGRQGALVNGYTF	TGTGCCAGCAGCTTGGGTAGGCAGGGGGCGCTGGTCAATGGCTACACCTTC
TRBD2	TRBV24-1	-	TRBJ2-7	CATSDPLAGVFLWSSYEQYF	TGTGCCACCAGTGATCCTCTAGCGGGAGTTTTTCTGTGGTCGTCCTACGAGCAGTACTTC
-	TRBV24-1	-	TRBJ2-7	CATSDSLGQNPYEQYF	TGTGCCACCAGTGATTCCCTAGGACAGAATCCCTACGAGCAGTACTTC
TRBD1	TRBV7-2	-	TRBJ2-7	CASSVKQGISYEQYF	TGTGCCAGCAGCGTAAAACAGGGGATCTCCTACGAGCAGTACTTC
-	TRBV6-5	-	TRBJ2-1	CASSYSSSYNEQFF	TGTGCCAGCAGTTACTCGAGCTCCTACAATGAGCAGTTCTTC
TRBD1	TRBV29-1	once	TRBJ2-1	CSVEPTGGSSEFF	TGCAGCGTGGAACCGACAGGGGGCTCTTCTGAGTTCTTC
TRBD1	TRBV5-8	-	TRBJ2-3	CASSSTGGSTDTQYF	TGTGCCAGCAGCTCGACAGGGGGGTCCACAGATACGCAGTATTTT
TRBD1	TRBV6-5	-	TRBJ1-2	CASSPDRGGYTF	TGTGCCAGCAGTCCCGACAGGGGCGGCTACACCTTC
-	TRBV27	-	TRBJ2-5	CASSLFSGQETQYF	TGTGCCAGCAGTTTATTTTCGGGCCAAGAGACCCAGTACTTC
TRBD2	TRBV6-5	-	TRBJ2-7	CASSYDSGSYEQYF	TGTGCCAGCAGTTACGATAGCGGGAGCTACGAGCAGTACTTC
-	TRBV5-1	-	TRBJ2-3	CASSRTDTQYF	TGCGCCAGCAGCCGTACAGATACGCAGTATTTT
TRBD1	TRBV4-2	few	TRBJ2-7	CASSLDRGEQYF	TGTGCCAGCAGCCTAGACAGGGGCGAGCAGTACTTC
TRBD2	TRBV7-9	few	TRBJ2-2	CASSPPGLAAYTGELFF	TGTGCCAGCAGCCCCCCCGGGCTAGCGGCCTACACCGGGGAGCTGTTTTTT
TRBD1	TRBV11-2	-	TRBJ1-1	CASSSRDRGYAFF	TGTGCCAGCAGCTCCCGGGACAGGGGGTACGCTTTCTTT
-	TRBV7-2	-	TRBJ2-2	CASSTGQSGGELFF	TGTGCCAGCAGCACCGGACAGTCCGGGGGGGAGCTGTTTTTT
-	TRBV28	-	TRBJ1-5	CASSLGRSGGPQHF	TGTGCCAGCAGTTTAGGACGCTCCGGGGGGCCCCAGCATTTT
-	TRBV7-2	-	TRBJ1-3	CASSPRGSPGNTIYF	TGTGCCAGCAGCCCTCGGGGGTCACCTGGAAACACCATATATTTT
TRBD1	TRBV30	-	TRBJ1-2	CAWGLRGLSYGYTF	TGTGCCTGGGGATTGAGGGGGCTAAGCTATGGCTACACCTTC
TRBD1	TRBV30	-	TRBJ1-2	CAWTPGQGRNYGYTF	TGTGCCTGGACACCTGGACAGGGTAGGAACTATGGCTACACCTTC
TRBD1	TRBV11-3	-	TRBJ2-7	CASSPRQGSGEQYF	TGTGCCAGCAGCCCACGACAGGGGAGTGGCGAGCAGTACTTC
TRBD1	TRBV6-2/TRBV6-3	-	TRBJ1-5	CASSRDRGLDSNQPQHF	TGTGCCAGCAGTCGGGACAGGGGGCTTGATAGCAATCAGCCCCAGCATTTT